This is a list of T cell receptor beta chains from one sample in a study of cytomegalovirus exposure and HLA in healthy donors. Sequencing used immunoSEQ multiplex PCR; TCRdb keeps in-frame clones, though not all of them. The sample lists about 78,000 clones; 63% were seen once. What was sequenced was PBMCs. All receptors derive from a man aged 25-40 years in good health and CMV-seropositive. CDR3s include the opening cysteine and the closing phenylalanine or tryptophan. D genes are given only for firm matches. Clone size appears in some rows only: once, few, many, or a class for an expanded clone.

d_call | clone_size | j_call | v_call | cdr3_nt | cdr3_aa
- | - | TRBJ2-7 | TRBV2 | TGTGCCAGCAGTGAAGCGGACTTGGGATACTACGAGCAGTACTTC | CASSEADLGYYEQYF
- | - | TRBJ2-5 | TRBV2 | TGTGCCAGCACTTTCCTGGAGACCCAGTACTTC | CASTFLETQYF
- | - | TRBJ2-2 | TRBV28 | TGTGCCAGCATAACACCGAACACCGGGGAGCTGTTTTTT | CASITPNTGELFF
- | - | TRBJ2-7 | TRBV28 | TGTGCCAGCAGCCCTCCCCCGTCTCCCGGACAACGTTCCTACGAGCAGTACTTC | CASSPPPSPGQRSYEQYF
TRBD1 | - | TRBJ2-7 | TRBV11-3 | TGTGCCAGCAGCTCACTGGGGACAGGGTCCTACGAGCAGTACTTC | CASSSLGTGSYEQYF
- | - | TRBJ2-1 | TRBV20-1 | TGCAGTGCTAGACTCGATGAGCAGTTCTTC | CSARLDEQFF
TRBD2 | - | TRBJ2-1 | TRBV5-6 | TGTGCCAGCAGCTCTCCGGGACTAGCGGGAGTGAATGAGCAGTTCTTC | CASSSPGLAGVNEQFF
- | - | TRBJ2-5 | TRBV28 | TGTGCCAGCAGTTTCCAAAGACTGGCTCAAGAGACCCAGTACTTC | CASSFQRLAQETQYF
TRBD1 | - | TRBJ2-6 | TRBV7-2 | TGTGCCAGCAGCTCCCAATCGGGACAGAAGACTGGGGCCAACGTCCTGACTTTC | CASSSQSGQKTGANVLTF
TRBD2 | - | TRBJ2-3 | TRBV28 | TGTGCCAGCAGTTCATCTACCAGGACTAGCCTGACAGATACGCAGTATTTT | CASSSSTRTSLTDTQYF
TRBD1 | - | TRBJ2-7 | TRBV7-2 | TGTGCCAGCAGCCAGACAGGGGGAGGATACGAGCAGTACTTC | CASSQTGGGYEQYF
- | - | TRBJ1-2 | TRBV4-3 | TGCGCCAGCAGCCAAGATCATGGGCAGGGGTCCTATGGCTACACCTTC | CASSQDHGQGSYGYTF
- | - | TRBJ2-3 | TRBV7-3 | TGTGCCAGCAGCTCTCAGGGGTCAGATACGCAGTATTTT | CASSSQGSDTQYF
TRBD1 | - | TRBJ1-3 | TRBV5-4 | TGTGCCAGCAGCCTCAGGGGGCCTGGGGACACCATATATTTT | CASSLRGPGDTIYF
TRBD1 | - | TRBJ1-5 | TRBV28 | TGTGCCTCTTCGGGACAGGTTTTTCTTCGCAATCAGCCCCAGCATTTT | CASSGQVFLRNQPQHF
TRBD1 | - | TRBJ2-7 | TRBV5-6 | TGTGCCAGCAGCTTGGTGGGGGACAGGGGGGACTACGAGCAGTACTTC | CASSLVGDRGDYEQYF
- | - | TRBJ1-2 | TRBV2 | TGTGCCAGCAGTGAAGAGGGCAGGGGATGGTATGGCTACACCTTC | CASSEEGRGWYGYTF
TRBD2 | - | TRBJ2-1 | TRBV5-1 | TGCGCCAGCAGCCTATTAGCGGGAGGGCAACGGGGAAAGAATGAGCAGTTCTTC | CASSLLAGGQRGKNEQFF
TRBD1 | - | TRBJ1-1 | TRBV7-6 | TGTGCCAGCAGCTTAGGACAGGGGGATGGTAACACTGAAGCTTTCTTT | CASSLGQGDGNTEAFF
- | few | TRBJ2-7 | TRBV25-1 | TGTGCCAGCAGTGGGGATACTAGGTCGGGCGAGCAGTACTTC | CASSGDTRSGEQYF
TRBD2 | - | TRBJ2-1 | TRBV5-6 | TGTGCCAGCAGCATGGGGGCTAGCGGGAGTAAAAATGAGCAGTTCTTC | CASSMGASGSKNEQFF
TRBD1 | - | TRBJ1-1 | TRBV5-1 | TGCGCCAGCAGCCTAGACAGGGCTTCCACTGAAGCTTTCTTT | CASSLDRASTEAFF
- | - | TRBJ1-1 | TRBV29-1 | TGCAGCGCCTCACAGGGTTCGGGCACTGAAGCTTTCTTT | CSASQGSGTEAFF
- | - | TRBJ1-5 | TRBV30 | TGTGCCTGGAGTGGGACAGAAGAACAGCCCCAGCATTTT | CAWSGTEEQPQHF
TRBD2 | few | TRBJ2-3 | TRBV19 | TGTGCCAGTAGTATCCAAGTCGGGACTAGCGAAACGCAGTATTTT | CASSIQVGTSETQYF
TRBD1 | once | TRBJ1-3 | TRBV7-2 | TGTGCCAGCAGCCTTACCGGGACAGGGGGAAACACCATATATTTT | CASSLTGTGGNTIYF
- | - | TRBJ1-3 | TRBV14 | TGTGCCAGCAGCCATCGGTCTGGAAACACCATATATTTT | CASSHRSGNTIYF
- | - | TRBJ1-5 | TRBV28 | TGTGCCAGCACCTTTGGCGGTCAGCCCCAGCATTTT | CASTFGGQPQHF
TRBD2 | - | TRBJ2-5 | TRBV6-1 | TGTGCCAGCTATTCGGGGGGGCAAGAGACCCAGTACTTC | CASYSGGQETQYF
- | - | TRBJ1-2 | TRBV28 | TGTGCCAGCGTGGATTGGGGCAATGGCTACACCTTC | CASVDWGNGYTF
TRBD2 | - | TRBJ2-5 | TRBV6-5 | TGTGCCAGCAGTCATCCTAGCGGGAGGGAGACCCAGTACTTC | CASSHPSGRETQYF
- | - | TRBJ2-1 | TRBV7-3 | TGTGCCAGCAGCTTAAGTGGAGACTACAATGAGCAGTTCTTC | CASSLSGDYNEQFF
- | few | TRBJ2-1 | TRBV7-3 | TGTGCCAGCAGCTTGGACTACTCCTACAATGAGCAGTTCTTC | CASSLDYSYNEQFF
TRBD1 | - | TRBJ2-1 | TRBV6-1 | TGTGCCAGCAGTGAAGCTTACAGGGGAGATCAGTTCTTC | CASSEAYRGDQFF
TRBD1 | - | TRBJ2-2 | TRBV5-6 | TGTGCCAGCAGCTTAGACAGGGGAACGGACACCGGGGAGCTGTTTTTT | CASSLDRGTDTGELFF
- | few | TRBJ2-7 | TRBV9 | TGTGCCAGCAGCACTTTAGCAGACTCCTACGAGCAGTACTTC | CASSTLADSYEQYF
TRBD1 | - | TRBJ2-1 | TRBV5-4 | TGTGCCAGCAGCGGGGGTCTCGGGACAGATTACAATGAGCAGTTCTTC | CASSGGLGTDYNEQFF
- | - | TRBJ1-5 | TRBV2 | TGTGCCAGCAGTGTAGCGGGGGGAGGGTCCCTCAATCAGCCCCAGCATTTT | CASSVAGGGSLNQPQHF
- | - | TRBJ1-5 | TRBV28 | TGTGCCAGCAGACCGGGCCCCGGGACTTATAGCAATCAGCCCCAGCATTTT | CASRPGPGTYSNQPQHF
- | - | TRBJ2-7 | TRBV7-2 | TGTGCCAGCAGCTTAGCTAACGAGCAGTACTTC | CASSLANEQYF
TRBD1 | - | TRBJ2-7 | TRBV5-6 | TGTGCCAGCAGCATGACAGGGTACGAGCAGTACTTC | CASSMTGYEQYF
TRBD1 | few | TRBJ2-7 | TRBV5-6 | TGTGCCAGCAGCTCCCCCCCCAGGGGGCTCTACGAGCAGTACTTC | CASSSPPRGLYEQYF
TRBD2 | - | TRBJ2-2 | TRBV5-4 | TGTGCCAGCAGCTTATCAGCGGGAGCTAGATTGGGCGGGGAGCTGTTTTTT | CASSLSAGARLGGELFF
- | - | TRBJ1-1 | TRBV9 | TGTGCCAGCAGCGTAGGACTCAGGGGCGGGACTGAAGCTTTCTTT | CASSVGLRGGTEAFF
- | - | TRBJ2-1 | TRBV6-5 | TGTGCCAGCAGTTACGGTAGACGAGCGGTCAACGATGAGCAGTTCTTC | CASSYGRRAVNDEQFF
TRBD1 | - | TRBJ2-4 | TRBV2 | TGTGCCAGCACCAGGACAGGGGAAAACATTCAGTACTTC | CASTRTGENIQYF